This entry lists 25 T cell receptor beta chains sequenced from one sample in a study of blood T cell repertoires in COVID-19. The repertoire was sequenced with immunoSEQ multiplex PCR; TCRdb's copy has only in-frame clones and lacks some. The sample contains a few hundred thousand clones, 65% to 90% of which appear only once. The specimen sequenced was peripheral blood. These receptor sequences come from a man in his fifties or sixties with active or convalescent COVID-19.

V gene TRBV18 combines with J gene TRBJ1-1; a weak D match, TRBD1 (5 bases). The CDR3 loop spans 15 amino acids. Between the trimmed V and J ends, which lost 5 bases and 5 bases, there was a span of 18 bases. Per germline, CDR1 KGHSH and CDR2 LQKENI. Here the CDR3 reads CASSSPQGGRTEAFF. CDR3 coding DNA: TGTGCCAGCTCATCGCCCCAGGGCGGGAGGACTGAAGCTTTCTTT.

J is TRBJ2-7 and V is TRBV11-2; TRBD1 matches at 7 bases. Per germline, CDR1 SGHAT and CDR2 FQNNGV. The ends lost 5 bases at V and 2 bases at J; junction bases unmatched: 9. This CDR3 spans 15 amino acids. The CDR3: CASSPDRVRTYEQYF. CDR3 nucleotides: TGTGCCAGCAGCCCAGACAGGGTACGGACCTACGAGCAGTACTTC.

CDR3: CSVSQGTSGSGTQYF. The CDR3 DNA is TGCAGCGTCTCTCAAGGGACTAGCGGGAGTGGTACGCAGTATTTT. The rearrangement uses TRBV29-1 and TRBJ2-3, with 14 bases matching TRBD2. The CDR3 sequence is 15 residues long. Germline V gene lookup returns CDR1 SQVTM and CDR2 ANQGSEA. The ends lost 6 bases at V and 8 bases at J; junction bases unmatched: 10.

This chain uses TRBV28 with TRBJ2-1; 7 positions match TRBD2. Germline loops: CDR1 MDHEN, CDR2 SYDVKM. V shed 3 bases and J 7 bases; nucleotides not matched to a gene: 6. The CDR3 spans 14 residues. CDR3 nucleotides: TGTGCCAGCAGTTTGGGGGGGTTTGGGAATGAGCAGTTCTTC. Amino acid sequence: CASSLGGFGNEQFF.

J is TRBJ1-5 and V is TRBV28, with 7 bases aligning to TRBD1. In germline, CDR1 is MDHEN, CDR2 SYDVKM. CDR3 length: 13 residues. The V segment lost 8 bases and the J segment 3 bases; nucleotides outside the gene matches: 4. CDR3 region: CASGGQVNQPQHF. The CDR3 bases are TGTGCCAGCGGAGGACAGGTCAATCAGCCCCAGCATTTT.

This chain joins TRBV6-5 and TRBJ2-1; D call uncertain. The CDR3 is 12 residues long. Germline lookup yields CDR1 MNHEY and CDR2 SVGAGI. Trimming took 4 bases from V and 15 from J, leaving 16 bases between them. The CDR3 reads CASSSPTVDPFF. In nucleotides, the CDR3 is TGTGCCAGCAGTTCACCCACAGTTGATCCGTTCTTC.

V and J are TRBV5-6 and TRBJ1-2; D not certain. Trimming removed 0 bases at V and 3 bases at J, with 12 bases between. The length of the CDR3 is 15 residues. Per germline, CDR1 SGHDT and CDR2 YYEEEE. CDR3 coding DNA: TGTGCCAGCAGCTTGGCTGGCAGGCTACACTATGGCTACACCTTC. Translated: CASSLAGRLHYGYTF.

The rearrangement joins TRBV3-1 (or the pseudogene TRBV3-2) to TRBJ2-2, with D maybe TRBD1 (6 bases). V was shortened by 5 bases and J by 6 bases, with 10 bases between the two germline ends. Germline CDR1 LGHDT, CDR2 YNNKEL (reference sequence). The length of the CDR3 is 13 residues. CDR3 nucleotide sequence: TGTGCCAGCAGCGGTCCAGGGGCCGGGGAGCTGTTTTTT. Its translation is CASSGPGAGELFF.

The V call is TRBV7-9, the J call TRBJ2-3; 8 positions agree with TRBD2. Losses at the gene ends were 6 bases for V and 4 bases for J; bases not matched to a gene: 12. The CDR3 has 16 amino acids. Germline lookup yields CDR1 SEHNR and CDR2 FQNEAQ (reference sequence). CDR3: CASSQPSGRSPDTQYF. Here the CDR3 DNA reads TGTGCCAGCAGTCAACCTAGCGGGCGGTCGCCAGATACGCAGTATTTT. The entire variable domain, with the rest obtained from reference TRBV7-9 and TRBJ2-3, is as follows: DTGVSQNPRHKITKRGQNVTFRCDPISEHNRLYWYRQTLGQGPEFLTYFQNEAQLEKSRLLSDRFSAERPKGSFSTLEIQRTEQGDSAMYLCASSQPSGRSPDTQYFGPGTRLTVL.

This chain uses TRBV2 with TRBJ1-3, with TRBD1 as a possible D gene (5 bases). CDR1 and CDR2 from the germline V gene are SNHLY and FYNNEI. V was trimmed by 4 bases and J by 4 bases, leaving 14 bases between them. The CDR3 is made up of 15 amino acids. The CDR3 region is CASSVNPGSGNTIYF. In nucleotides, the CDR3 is TGTGCCAGCAGTGTAAACCCAGGGTCGGGAAACACCATATATTTT.

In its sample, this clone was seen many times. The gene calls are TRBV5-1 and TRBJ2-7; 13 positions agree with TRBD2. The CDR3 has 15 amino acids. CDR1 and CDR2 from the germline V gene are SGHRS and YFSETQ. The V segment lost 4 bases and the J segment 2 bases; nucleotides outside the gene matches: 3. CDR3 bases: TGCGCCAGCAGCGCAGGACTAGCGGGAGCCTACGAGCAGTACTTC. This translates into CASSAGLAGAYEQYF.

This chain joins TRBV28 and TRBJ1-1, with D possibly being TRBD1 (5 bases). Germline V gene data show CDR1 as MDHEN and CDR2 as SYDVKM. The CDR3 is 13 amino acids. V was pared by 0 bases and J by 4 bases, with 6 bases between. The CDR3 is CASSLWGGTEAFF. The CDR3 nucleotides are TGTGCCAGCAGTTTATGGGGGGGCACTGAAGCTTTCTTT.

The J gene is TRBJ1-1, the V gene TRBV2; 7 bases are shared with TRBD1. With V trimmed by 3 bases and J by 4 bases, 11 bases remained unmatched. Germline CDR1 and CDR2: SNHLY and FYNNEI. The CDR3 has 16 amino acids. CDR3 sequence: CASSDQGGAVGTEAFF. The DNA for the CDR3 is TGTGCCAGCAGTGATCAAGGGGGCGCGGTGGGCACTGAAGCTTTCTTT.

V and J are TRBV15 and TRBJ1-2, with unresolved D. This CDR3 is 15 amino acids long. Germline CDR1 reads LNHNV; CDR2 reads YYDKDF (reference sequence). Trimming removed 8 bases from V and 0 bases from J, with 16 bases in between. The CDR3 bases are TGTGCCACCCACGAAGCGGGCAGCCCTAACTATGGCTACACCTTC. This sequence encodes CATHEAGSPNYGYTF.

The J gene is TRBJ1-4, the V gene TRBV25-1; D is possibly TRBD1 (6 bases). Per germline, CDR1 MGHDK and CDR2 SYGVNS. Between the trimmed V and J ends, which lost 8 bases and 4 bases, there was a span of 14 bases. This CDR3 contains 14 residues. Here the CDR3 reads CASGTGFYNEKLFF. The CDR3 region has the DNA TGTGCCAGCGGTACAGGGTTTTATAATGAAAAACTGTTTTTT.

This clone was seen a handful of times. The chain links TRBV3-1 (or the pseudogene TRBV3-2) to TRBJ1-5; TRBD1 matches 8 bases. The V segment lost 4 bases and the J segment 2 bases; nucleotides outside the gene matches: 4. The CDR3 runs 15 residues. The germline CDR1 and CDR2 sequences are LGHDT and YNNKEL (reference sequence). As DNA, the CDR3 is TGTGCCAGCAGCCCAGGGGGCCGTTGCAATCAGCCCCAGCATTTT. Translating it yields CASSPGGRCNQPQHF.

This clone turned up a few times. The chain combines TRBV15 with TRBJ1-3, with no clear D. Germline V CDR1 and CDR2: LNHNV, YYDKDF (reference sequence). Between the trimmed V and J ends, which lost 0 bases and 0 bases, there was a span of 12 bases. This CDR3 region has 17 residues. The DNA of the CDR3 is TGTGCCACCAGCAGAGAGCCCCGCGTTGGCTCTGGAAACACCATATATTTT. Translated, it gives CATSREPRVGSGNTIYF.

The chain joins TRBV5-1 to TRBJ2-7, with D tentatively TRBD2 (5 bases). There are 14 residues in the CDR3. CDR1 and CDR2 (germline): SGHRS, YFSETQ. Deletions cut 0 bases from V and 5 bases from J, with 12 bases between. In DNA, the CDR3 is TGCGCCAGCAGCTTGGCCGGGAAGCCGGACGAGCAGTACTTC. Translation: CASSLAGKPDEQYF.

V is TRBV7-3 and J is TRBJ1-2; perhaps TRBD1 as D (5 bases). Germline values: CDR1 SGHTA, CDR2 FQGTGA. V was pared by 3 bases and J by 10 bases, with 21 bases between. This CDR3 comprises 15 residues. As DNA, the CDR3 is TGTGCCAGCAGCTTCTCCGGGACCCAATCGGGAGACTACACCTTC. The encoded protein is CASSFSGTQSGDYTF.

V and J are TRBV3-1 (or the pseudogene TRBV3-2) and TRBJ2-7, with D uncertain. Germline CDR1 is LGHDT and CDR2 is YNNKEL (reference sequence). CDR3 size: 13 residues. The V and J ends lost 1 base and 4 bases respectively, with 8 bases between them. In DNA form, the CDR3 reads TGTGCCAGCAGCCAAGGAACTATTTACGAGCAGTACTTC. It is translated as CASSQGTIYEQYF.

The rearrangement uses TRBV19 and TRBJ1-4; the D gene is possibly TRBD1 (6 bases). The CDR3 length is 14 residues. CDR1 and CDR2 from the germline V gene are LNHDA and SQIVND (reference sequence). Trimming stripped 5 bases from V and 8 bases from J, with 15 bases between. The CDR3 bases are TGTGCCAGTAGTCCTAGGCAGGGGCGCGAAAAACTGTTTTTT. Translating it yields CASSPRQGREKLFF.

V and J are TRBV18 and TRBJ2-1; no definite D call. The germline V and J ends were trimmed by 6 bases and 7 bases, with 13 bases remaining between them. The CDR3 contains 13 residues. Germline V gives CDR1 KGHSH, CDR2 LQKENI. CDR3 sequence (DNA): TGTGCCAGCTCCAAAACCGGGTCAAATGAGCAGTTCTTC. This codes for CASSKTGSNEQFF.

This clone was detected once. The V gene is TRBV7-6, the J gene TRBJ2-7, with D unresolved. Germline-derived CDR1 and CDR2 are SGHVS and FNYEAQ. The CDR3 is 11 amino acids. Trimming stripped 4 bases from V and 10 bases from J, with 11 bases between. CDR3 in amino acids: CASSSPPGQYF. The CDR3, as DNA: TGTGCCAGCAGCTCCCCTCCAGGACAGTACTTC.

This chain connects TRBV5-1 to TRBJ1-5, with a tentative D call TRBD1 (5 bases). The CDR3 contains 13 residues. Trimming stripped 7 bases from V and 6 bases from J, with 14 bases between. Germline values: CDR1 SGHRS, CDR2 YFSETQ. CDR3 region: CASGQGPGQPQHF. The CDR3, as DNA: TGCGCCAGCGGCCAGGGCCCCGGTCAGCCCCAGCATTTT. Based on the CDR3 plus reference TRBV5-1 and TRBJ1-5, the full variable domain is KAGVTQTPRYLIKTRGQQVTLSCSPISGHRSVSWYQQTPGQGLQFLFEYFSETQRNKGNFPGRFSGRQFSNSRSEMNVSTLELGDSALYLCASGQGPGQPQHFGDGTRLSIL.

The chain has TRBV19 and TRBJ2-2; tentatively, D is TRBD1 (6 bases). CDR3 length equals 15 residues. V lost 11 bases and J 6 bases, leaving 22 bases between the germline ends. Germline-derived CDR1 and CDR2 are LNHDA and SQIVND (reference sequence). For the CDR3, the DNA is TGTGCCGCGCGCCCAACAGGGTTTGTTGCCGGGGAGCTGTTTTTT. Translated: CAARPTGFVAGELFF.